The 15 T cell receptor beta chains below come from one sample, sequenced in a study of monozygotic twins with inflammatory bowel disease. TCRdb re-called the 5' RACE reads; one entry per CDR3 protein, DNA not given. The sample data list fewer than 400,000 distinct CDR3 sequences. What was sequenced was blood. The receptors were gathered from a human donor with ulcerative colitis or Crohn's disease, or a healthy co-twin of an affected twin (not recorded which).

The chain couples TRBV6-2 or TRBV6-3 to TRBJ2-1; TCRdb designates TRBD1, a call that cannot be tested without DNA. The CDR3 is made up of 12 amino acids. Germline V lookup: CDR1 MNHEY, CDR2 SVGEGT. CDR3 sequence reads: CASKRQGHEQFF.

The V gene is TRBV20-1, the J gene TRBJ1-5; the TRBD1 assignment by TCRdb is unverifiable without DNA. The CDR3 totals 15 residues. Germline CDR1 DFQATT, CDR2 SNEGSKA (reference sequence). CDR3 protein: CSARSKSRVNQPQHF.

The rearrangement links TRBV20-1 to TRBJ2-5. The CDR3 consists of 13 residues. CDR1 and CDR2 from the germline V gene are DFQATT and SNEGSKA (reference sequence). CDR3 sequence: CSARIKNTETQYF.

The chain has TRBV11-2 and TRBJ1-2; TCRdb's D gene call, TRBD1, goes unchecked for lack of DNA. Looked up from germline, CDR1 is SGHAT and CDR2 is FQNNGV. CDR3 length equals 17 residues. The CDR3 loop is CASSLSGQLQANYGYTF.

CDR3 sequence: CSAPLQASNQPQYF. The chain has TRBV20-1 and TRBJ1-5. CDR1 is DFQATT and CDR2 is SNEGSKA in the germline V gene (reference sequence). The CDR3 covers 14 residues.

CDR3 in amino acids: CASSPWGQAHYEQYF. The J gene is TRBJ2-7, the V gene TRBV12-3 or TRBV12-4; the TCRdb D gene call, TRBD1, has no DNA to confirm it. This CDR3 is 15 amino acids long.

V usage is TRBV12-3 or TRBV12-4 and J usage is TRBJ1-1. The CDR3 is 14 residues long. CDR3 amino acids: CASNPGLGGTEAFF.

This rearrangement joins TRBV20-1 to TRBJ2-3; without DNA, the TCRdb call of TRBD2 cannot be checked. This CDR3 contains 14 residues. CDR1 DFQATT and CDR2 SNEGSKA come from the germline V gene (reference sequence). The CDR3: CSARLSGYTDTQYF.

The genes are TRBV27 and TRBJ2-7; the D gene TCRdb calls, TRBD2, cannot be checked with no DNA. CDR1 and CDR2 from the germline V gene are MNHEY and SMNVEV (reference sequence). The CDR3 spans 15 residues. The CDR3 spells CASRGGGGKAAVPYF.

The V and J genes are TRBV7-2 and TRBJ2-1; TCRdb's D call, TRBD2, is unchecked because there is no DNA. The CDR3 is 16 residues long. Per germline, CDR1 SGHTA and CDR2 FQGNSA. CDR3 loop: CASNERPGLTYNEQFF.

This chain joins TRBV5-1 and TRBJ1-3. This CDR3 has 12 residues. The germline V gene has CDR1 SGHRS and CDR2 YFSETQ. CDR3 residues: CASSLYAWTIYF.

CDR3 region: CASRQEPPLYEQYF. This sequence joins TRBV28 and TRBJ2-7; the D call of TRBD1 rests on TCRdb alone, since no DNA is present to check it. The CDR3 is 14 residues long. The V gene's germline CDR1 is MDHEN and CDR2 SYDVKM.

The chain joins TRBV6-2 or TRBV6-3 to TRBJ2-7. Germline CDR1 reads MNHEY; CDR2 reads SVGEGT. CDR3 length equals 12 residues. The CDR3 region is CASSYLFYEQYF.

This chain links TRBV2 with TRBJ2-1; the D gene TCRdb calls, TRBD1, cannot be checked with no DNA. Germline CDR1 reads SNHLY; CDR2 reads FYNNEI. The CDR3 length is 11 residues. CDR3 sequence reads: CASAPWGEQFF. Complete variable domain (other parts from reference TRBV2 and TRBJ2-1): EPEVTQTPSHQVTQMGQEVILRCVPISNHLYFYWYRQILGQKVEFLVSFYNNEISEKSEIFDDQFSVERPDGSNFTLKIRSTKLEDSAMYFCASAPWGEQFFGPGTRLTVL.

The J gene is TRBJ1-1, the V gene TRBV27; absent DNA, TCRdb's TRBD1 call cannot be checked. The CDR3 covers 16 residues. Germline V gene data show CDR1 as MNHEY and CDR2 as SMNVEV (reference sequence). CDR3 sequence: CASSPGYRGINTEAFF.